This is a list of T cell receptor beta chains from one sample in a study of shared clonotypes between healthy human individuals. The method was immunoSEQ multiplex PCR; TCRdb's version includes in-frame clones alone and lacks a portion of them. The sample consists of about 610,000 clones, roughly 96% of them appearing once. Specimen: naive CD8+ T cells sorted from blood. The receptor source for this set is a young woman in good health. CDR3s include the opening cysteine and the closing phenylalanine or tryptophan. The D gene is left open where the match is weak.

d_call: -
v_call: TRBV5-8
j_call: TRBJ2-2
cdr3_aa: CASSLAVAVRGTGELFF

d_call: -
v_call: TRBV4-2
j_call: TRBJ1-5
cdr3_aa: CASSQDLRSNQPQHF

d_call: -
v_call: TRBV6-1
j_call: TRBJ1-2
cdr3_aa: CATTGSYGYTF

d_call: TRBD2
v_call: TRBV15
j_call: -
cdr3_aa: CATSRGGGTSGYEQYF

d_call: -
v_call: TRBV4-1
j_call: TRBJ2-7
cdr3_aa: CASSQDGGKTYEQYF

d_call: -
v_call: TRBV13
j_call: TRBJ2-3
cdr3_aa: CASSNWGDTQYF

d_call: TRBD2
v_call: TRBV29-1
j_call: TRBJ2-1
cdr3_aa: CSAPGLAGGSRFYEQFF

d_call: TRBD1
v_call: TRBV19
j_call: TRBJ1-5
cdr3_aa: CASSKTDRQNNQPQHF

d_call: TRBD2
v_call: TRBV7-8
j_call: TRBJ2-1
cdr3_aa: CASSSPGGAGSSYNEQFF

d_call: -
v_call: TRBV5-1
j_call: TRBJ2-5
cdr3_aa: CASRAGAKTQYF

d_call: -
v_call: TRBV28
j_call: TRBJ2-7
cdr3_aa: CASSLSGGGPYEQYF

d_call: -
v_call: TRBV6-1
j_call: TRBJ2-5
cdr3_aa: CASSETRAPPAQYF

d_call: TRBD1
v_call: TRBV28
j_call: TRBJ1-5
cdr3_aa: CASSLSGQGFNQPQHF

d_call: -
v_call: TRBV27
j_call: TRBJ1-1
cdr3_aa: CASRMTGFLNTEAFF

d_call: -
v_call: TRBV28
j_call: TRBJ2-3
cdr3_aa: CASSFFDGTPTDTQYF

d_call: -
v_call: TRBV27
j_call: TRBJ2-3
cdr3_aa: CASSFGGSTDTQYF

d_call: -
v_call: TRBV6-5
j_call: TRBJ1-1
cdr3_aa: CASSYPESTEAFF

d_call: -
v_call: TRBV5-1
j_call: TRBJ2-2
cdr3_aa: CASSGPNTGELFF